This record concerns one TCR beta chain sequence. Its target is unknown. This sample is part of a study of cytomegalovirus exposure and HLA in healthy donors. With 60 Vbeta and 13 Jbeta primers, the PCR was carried out. Sequenced by immunoSEQ multiplex PCR; TCRdb stores in-frame clones only, minus some. The data show some 120,000 clones, with just under 75% seen just once and 4% to 5.5% held by the top ten. Study-level points and caveats: Another analysis was done later, and it associated around 17,000 TCR beta sequences with HLA alleles at 0.05 false discovery rate. Rarity characterized most TCR sequences, yet some public TCRs appeared in many donors.

The receptor comes from a man aged 55 to 70 in good health and CMV-seropositive. The sample comprised PBMCs.

The CDR3 nucleotides read TGTGCCACCTTCAGCCAGGGTAGAAAGGGCGAGCAGTACTTC. Translation: CATFSQGRKGEQYF. This chain uses TRBV28 with TRBJ2-7; D might be TRBD1 (5 bases). Looked up from germline, CDR1 is MDHEN and CDR2 is SYDVKM. The CDR3 length is 14 residues. Trimming pared 10 bases from V and 6 bases from J, leaving 22 bases between.